This T cell receptor beta chain emerged from a study of cytomegalovirus exposure and HLA in healthy donors. The CDR3 extends over 13 amino acids. Trimming removed 10 bases from V and 5 bases from J, with 17 bases in between. From germline, CDR1 is WSHSY and CDR2 SAAADI. Primers: 60 Vbeta forward and 13 Jbeta reverse. TCRdb keeps only in-frame clones here, not all; method: immunoSEQ multiplex PCR. The sample has about 180,000 clones; roughly 87% are singletons. Sequenced input: PBMCs. J is TRBJ1-2 and V is TRBV10-2; D perhaps matches TRBD1 (6 bases). The TCR originated in a woman aged 50 to 60 in good health and CMV-seronegative. CDR3 residues: CATGRQDGYGYTF. The CDR3 DNA is TGCGCCACGGGACGACAGGACGGTTATGGCTACACCTTC.